A single sample gave rise to the 27 T cell receptor beta chains below, sequenced in a study of T cell repertoires in cytomegalovirus infection. TCRdb passed the reads through MiXCR, listing each CDR3 protein once. This table holds approximately 170,000 distinct CDR3 sequences, around 15% found once. Input material: PBMCs. The receptors here all came from a human donor in good health (CMV status not recorded). Some clones in this sample may be carry-over from other donors' samples.

In its sample, this clonotype was seen many times. This CDR3 is CASSQDRGTTRGYGYTF. In DNA, the CDR3 is TGCGCCAGCAGCCAAGATAGGGGGACAACGAGGGGCTATGGCTACACCTTC. The chain employs TRBV4-1 and TRBJ1-2; TRBD1 might be the D (6 bases). Trimming pared 0 bases from V and 4 bases from J, leaving 18 bases between. This CDR3 region has 17 residues. Germline CDR1 reads MGHRA; CDR2 reads YSYEKL.

This clonotype has only a few counts. J is TRBJ2-7 and V is TRBV20-1; the match to TRBD2 covers 9 bases. V shed 0 bases, J shed 7 bases, and the junction held 10 bases outside the gene matches. In germline, CDR1 is DFQATT, CDR2 SNEGSKA (reference sequence). This CDR3 contains 15 residues. Written as DNA, the CDR3 is TGCAGTGCTAGAGACCCTGCGGGAGGGGGACGGGAGCAGTACTTC. Residues: CSARDPAGGGREQYF.

This clonotype was detected a few times. The gene calls are TRBV28 and TRBJ2-1, with 7 bases lining up with TRBD1. The CDR3 runs to 13 residues. J gave up 7 bases and V 6 bases, and 6 bases lay outside the gene matches. CDR1 is MDHEN, CDR2 SYDVKM, per germline. The CDR3 spells CASRTGTENEQFF. The DNA of the CDR3 is TGTGCCAGCAGAACAGGGACAGAGAATGAGCAGTTCTTC.

This clonotype was seen more than once but under ten times. DNA of the CDR3: TGCGCCAGCAGCTTGGACGGACCTATGAACACTGAAGCTTTCTTT. It is translated as CASSLDGPMNTEAFF. The chain employs TRBV5-1 and TRBJ1-1, with unresolved D. CDR1 and CDR2 from the germline V gene are SGHRS and YFSETQ. V shed 0 bases and J shed 0 bases, with 9 bases lying between them. This CDR3 comprises 15 residues.

This clonotype showed up many times. The chain links TRBV7-2 to TRBJ1-2; 7 nucleotides line up with TRBD1. The CDR3 sequence is 16 residues long. V shed 1 base, J shed 8 bases, and the junction held 13 bases outside the gene matches. Looked up from germline, CDR1 is SGHTA and CDR2 is FQGNSA. The DNA of the CDR3 is TGTGCCAGCAGCTTAGACTCCTCGAGGGGGCTGGGGGGCTACACCTTC. This encodes CASSLDSSRGLGGYTF.

Ten or more counts support this clonotype. J is TRBJ1-2 and V is TRBV7-9; D uncertain. V lost 0 bases to trimming and J lost 4 bases, with 3 bases between them. Germline CDR1 reads SEHNR; CDR2 reads FQNEAQ (reference sequence). The CDR3 sequence is 12 residues long. The CDR3 reads CASSLASYGYTF. Here the CDR3 DNA reads TGTGCCAGCAGCTTAGCCAGCTATGGCTACACCTTC. Looking up the rest from reference TRBV7-9 and TRBJ1-2 gives the full variable domain: DTGVSQNPRHKITKRGQNVTFRCDPISEHNRLYWYRQTLGQGPEFLTYFQNEAQLEKSRLLSDRFSAERPKGSFSTLEIQRTEQGDSAMYLCASSLASYGYTFGSGTRLTVV.

J is TRBJ2-7 and V is TRBV29-1; 7 positions match TRBD2. The V and J ends lost 4 bases and 3 bases, in that order; junction bases with no gene match: 9. The CDR3 totals 14 residues. Looked up from germline, CDR1 is SQVTM and CDR2 is ANQGSEA. The CDR3 DNA reads as TGCAGCGTTGGGGAGGGGATGGCCGACTACGAGCAGTACTTC. It encodes CSVGEGMADYEQYF.

This clonotype turned up a few times. The chain carries TRBV2 and TRBJ2-2; no definite D call. From germline, CDR1 is SNHLY and CDR2 FYNNEI. The V end lost 5 bases, the J end lost 4 bases, and 14 bases lay between the germline ends. CDR3 size: 15 residues. CDR3 sequence (DNA): TGTGCCAGCAGTAATGGGAAGTGGGTCACCGGGGAGCTGTTTTTT. It specifies CASSNGKWVTGELFF.

This clonotype came up a few times. V is TRBV6-5 and J is TRBJ2-7, with 9 bases fitting TRBD2. The V gene's germline CDR1 is MNHEY and CDR2 SVGAGI. The CDR3 is made up of 16 amino acids. V was clipped by 0 bases and J by 4 bases; unmatched bases: 7. The chain's CDR3 is CASSYSTASGVYEQYF. CDR3 nucleotides: TGTGCCAGCAGTTACTCGACCGCTAGCGGGGTGTACGAGCAGTACTTC.

This clonotype was counted many times. CDR3: CASSPPGTGRTEAFF. CDR3 sequence (DNA): TGTGCCAGCAGCCCTCCGGGGACAGGGCGTACTGAAGCTTTCTTT. V usage is TRBV7-2 and J usage is TRBJ1-1; 9 bases match TRBD1. The CDR3 has 15 residues. Germline values: CDR1 SGHTA, CDR2 FQGNSA. V trimming: 5 bases; J trimming: 5 bases; junction bases outside the gene matches: 9. The entire variable domain, with the rest obtained from reference TRBV7-2 and TRBJ1-1, is as follows: GAGVSQSPSNKVTEKGKDVELRCDPISGHTALYWYRQSLGQGLEFLIYFQGNSAPDKSGLPSDRFSAERTGGSVSTLTIQRTQQEDSAVYLCASSPPGTGRTEAFFGQGTRLTVV.

This clonotype was observed at least ten times. The rearrangement joins TRBV28 to TRBJ2-1, with 7 bases fitting TRBD2. V was clipped by 5 bases and J by 7 bases; unmatched bases: 14. The CDR3 has 16 amino acids. Germline V gene data show CDR1 as MDHEN and CDR2 as SYDVKM. CDR3 residues: CASSPPLIGGKNEQFF. The CDR3 nucleotides read TGTGCCAGCAGTCCCCCTTTAATCGGGGGGAAAAATGAGCAGTTCTTC.

The chain uses TRBV6-5 and TRBJ1-1, with D possibly matching TRBD1 (5 bases). Germline CDR1 MNHEY, CDR2 SVGAGI. CDR3 length: 13 residues. The ends were cut back, 8 bases at V and 1 base at J, with 11 bases in the middle. The CDR3: CASQKTANTEAFF. The CDR3 nucleotides read TGTGCCAGCCAGAAGACAGCGAACACTGAAGCTTTCTTT.

The chain uses TRBV20-1 and TRBJ2-3; 7 bases are shared with TRBD1. Germline lookup yields CDR1 DFQATT and CDR2 SNEGSKA (reference sequence). V was pared by 1 base and J by 1 base, with 11 bases of the junction left unmatched. CDR3 length equals 17 residues. The CDR3 reads CSARVDFRGLGTDTQYF. CDR3 DNA: TGCAGTGCTAGAGTTGATTTTAGGGGGCTGGGCACAGATACGCAGTATTTT.

This clonotype appeared a few times. The V call is TRBV20-1, the J call TRBJ2-1, with 7 bases aligning to TRBD1. This CDR3 is built from 15 residues. After removal of 6 bases from V and 4 bases from J, the junction contained 12 bases not matched to a gene. CDR1 is DFQATT and CDR2 is SNEGSKA in the germline V gene (reference sequence). The CDR3 DNA sequence: TGCAGTGCGGAGTACAGGGGTCCAGGTTACAATGAGCAGTTCTTC. Translating it yields CSAEYRGPGYNEQFF.

The table lists this clonotype with a few counts. The chain has TRBV28 and TRBJ1-5, with a tentative D call TRBD1 (6 bases). Germline V lookup: CDR1 MDHEN, CDR2 SYDVKM. Deletions cut 5 bases from V and 5 bases from J, with 19 bases between. This CDR3 region has 16 residues. As DNA, the CDR3 is TGTGCCAGCAGTACGGACAGAGGCAGAGTCGATCAGCCCCAGCATTTT. Its translation: CASSTDRGRVDQPQHF.

In this sample, this clonotype turned up a few times. The chain combines TRBV3-1 with TRBJ2-7; 8 bases agree with TRBD1. The CDR3 is 16 amino acids. The trim removed 5 bases at V and 0 bases at J, leaving 9 bases unmatched. Germline-derived CDR1 and CDR2 are LGHDT and YNNKEL (reference sequence). The CDR3 bases are TGTGCCAGCAGCTCAGGGGGCAGAGGGAGCTCCTACGAGCAGTACTTC. Its translation is CASSSGGRGSSYEQYF.

This chain joins TRBV7-9 and TRBJ2-2, with D maybe TRBD1 (6 bases). Germline V lookup: CDR1 SEHNR, CDR2 FQNEAQ (reference sequence). CDR3 length: 16 amino acids. V was trimmed by 5 bases and J by 1 base, leaving 14 bases between them. The CDR3 protein is CASSPRDIRNTGELFF. For the CDR3, the DNA is TGTGCCAGCAGCCCCCGGGACATCAGGAACACCGGGGAGCTGTTTTTT.

This clonotype was counted only a few times. The chain uses TRBV29-1 and TRBJ1-2, with D perhaps matching TRBD1 (5 bases). The CDR3 is 13 amino acids. Germline-derived CDR1 and CDR2 are SQVTM and ANQGSEA. V lost 3 bases, J lost 7 bases, and 15 bases lay in between. Here the CDR3 reads CSVDRQSDVGYTF. DNA for the CDR3: TGCAGCGTTGATCGACAGTCCGATGTTGGCTACACCTTC.

The CDR3 here is CASSWTGGTDYGYTF. The CDR3 DNA reads as TGTGCCAGCAGCTGGACAGGGGGCACCGACTATGGCTACACCTTC. The chain uses TRBV5-5 and TRBJ1-2; 11 nucleotides agree with TRBD1. Germline V gene data show CDR1 as SGHKS and CDR2 as YYEKEE (reference sequence). With 3 bases clipped from V and 3 bases from J, the junction kept 4 bases outside the gene matches. This CDR3 spans 15 amino acids.

This clonotype has a count of ten or more. V usage is TRBV7-3 and J usage is TRBJ1-1, with a possible D match to TRBD1 (5 bases). The CDR3 sequence is 14 residues long. Trimming pared 3 bases from V and 1 base from J, leaving 9 bases between. Germline V gives CDR1 SGHTA, CDR2 FQGTGA. The CDR3 here is CASSLRGRNTEAFF. The CDR3 region has the DNA TGTGCCAGCAGCTTGAGGGGCCGGAACACTGAAGCTTTCTTT.

This clonotype was observed many times. Relative to the germline gene, one junction end is altered; a read error may explain this. The chain employs TRBV6-2 or TRBV6-3 and TRBJ2-7, with D unclear. The CDR3 has 13 residues. Germline V gene sequence: CDR1 MNHEY, CDR2 SVGEGT. The CDR3 here is CASSYAYSFEQYF. CDR3 nucleotide sequence: TGTGCCAGCAGTTACGCTTACTCCTTCGAGCAGTACTTC.

This clonotype was counted many times. The V gene is TRBV7-2, the J gene TRBJ2-2; TRBD1 is a possible D gene (6 bases). The V end was cut by 5 bases, the J end by 7 bases, with 11 bases between. This CDR3 comprises 13 residues. Germline lookup yields CDR1 SGHTA and CDR2 FQGNSA. CDR3 bases: TGTGCCAGCAGCCCACAGGGCAGCGGGGAGCTGTTTTTT. The encoded protein is CASSPQGSGELFF.

The chain joins TRBV25-1 to TRBJ1-1, with D unclear. Germline V gene sequence: CDR1 MGHDK, CDR2 SYGVNS. V gave up 4 bases and J gave up 4 bases, with 10 bases separating them. The CDR3 totals 13 residues. In nucleotides, the CDR3 is TGTGCCAGCAGTGGTGTGTTAGGCACTGAAGCTTTCTTT. Encoded protein: CASSGVLGTEAFF.

The V and J genes are TRBV29-1 and TRBJ1-1; TRBD1 aligns across 7 bases. V trimming: 0 bases; J trimming: 4 bases; junction bases outside the gene matches: 8. The CDR3 is made up of 15 amino acids. Germline CDR1 SQVTM, CDR2 ANQGSEA. The CDR3 nucleotides read TGCAGCGTTGAAGAAGGCGGAGGGGGCGGCACTGAAGCTTTCTTT. Translation: CSVEEGGGGGTEAFF.

This clonotype was seen many times. The rearrangement joins TRBV7-8 to TRBJ2-5, with 8 nucleotides matching TRBD1. The germline CDR1 and CDR2 sequences are SGHVS and FQNEAQ. V shed 5 bases and J 3 bases; nucleotides not matched to a gene: 5. The length of the CDR3 is 14 residues. CDR3 in DNA: TGTGCCAGCAGCCCCTTGACAGGGGAAGAGACCCAGTACTTC. This codes for CASSPLTGEETQYF.

The chain uses TRBV12-5 and TRBJ1-2; possibly TRBD1 for D (6 bases). Germline V gene lookup returns CDR1 LGHNT and CDR2 FRNRAP. Deletions cut 0 bases from V and 7 bases from J, with 18 bases between. This CDR3 is built from 16 residues. CDR3 loop: CASGLVPGVRTSGYTF. CDR3 nucleotide sequence: TGTGCTAGTGGTTTGGTACCAGGGGTGAGGACTAGTGGCTACACCTTC.

This clonotype was observed many times. The J gene is TRBJ2-7, the V gene TRBV7-2; D gene unclear. The CDR3 contains 16 residues. CDR1 is SGHTA, CDR2 FQGNSA, per germline. Trimming left V 1 base short and J 0 bases short, with 13 bases between. The CDR3 nucleotides read TGTGCCAGCAGCTTAGGAAGGCATTACCACTCCTACGAGCAGTACTTC. Translated, it gives CASSLGRHYHSYEQYF.